The 10 T cell receptor beta chains presented below share a single source sample, sequenced in a study of T-cell memory formation after mild COVID-19. From the 5' RACE reads, TCRdb called clonotypes with MiXCR, one entry per CDR3 protein. The profile shows about 110,000 distinct CDR3 sequences, about a sixth of them singletons. The sequenced sample consisted of PBMCs or a T cell subset sorted from them (not recorded which). The origin of the receptors is a man between 18 and 35 years old who had mild COVID-19 (a few samples of this study predate the infection). Cell type and time point are not known.

This clonotype was found a few times. The chain is built from TRBV5-1 and TRBJ2-3; D unclear. V shed 5 bases and J shed 0 bases, with 10 bases lying between them. The CDR3 contains 14 residues. From germline, CDR1 is SGHRS and CDR2 YFSETQ. The DNA of the CDR3 is TGCGCCAGCAGTTCTACTTCTAGCACAGATACGCAGTATTTT. Residues: CASSSTSSTDTQYF.

This chain links TRBV5-1 with TRBJ2-7; unclear D gene. The CDR3 length is 12 residues. Germline-derived CDR1 and CDR2 are SGHRS and YFSETQ. The V gene lost 6 bases and the J gene lost 5 bases, with 12 bases spanning the gap. The CDR3 coding sequence is TGCGCCAGCACCGGCGGTGTAAACGAGCAGTACTTC. It specifies CASTGGVNEQYF.

CDR3 in DNA: TGTGCCAGCAGTAGAAGGGCACAGACTTCTCCGCCCCAGCATTTT. Its translation: CASSRRAQTSPPQHF. V usage is TRBV28 and J usage is TRBJ1-5; the D is unclear. The CDR3 has 15 residues. CDR1 and CDR2 (germline): MDHEN, SYDVKM. Trimming cost V 5 bases and J 9 bases, with 20 bases left between them.

This clonotype appeared a few times. For the CDR3, the DNA is TGTGCCAGCAGCGAGAGGGGCAGCTCCTACAATGAGCAGTTCTTC. Its translation: CASSERGSSYNEQFF. V usage is TRBV11-2 and J usage is TRBJ2-1; either TRBD1 or TRBD2 may supply D (5 bases each). CDR1 is SGHAT, CDR2 FQNNGV, per germline. V lost 5 bases and J 0 bases, leaving 11 bases between the germline ends. The CDR3 spans 15 residues.

The V call is TRBV5-1, the J call TRBJ2-1, with 7 bases aligning to TRBD2. The trim removed 6 bases at V and 0 bases at J, leaving 9 bases unmatched. The CDR3 covers 16 residues. Germline CDR1 reads SGHRS; CDR2 reads YFSETQ. CDR3 region: CASTPAGGSSYNEQFF. In nucleotides, the CDR3 is TGCGCCAGCACCCCTGCCGGGGGGAGCTCCTACAATGAGCAGTTCTTC.

The chain combines TRBV9 with TRBJ1-3; 7 bases match TRBD1. This CDR3 is 14 amino acids long. CDR1 SGDLS and CDR2 YYNGEE come from the germline V gene. Germline trimming cut 2 bases from V and 2 bases from J; bases unmatched to any gene: 1. The CDR3 loop reads CASSVGTAGNTIYF. The DNA for the CDR3 is TGTGCCAGCAGCGTCGGGACAGCTGGAAACACCATATATTTT. The variable domain in full, with the rest retrieved from reference TRBV9 and TRBJ1-3, is DSGVTQTPKHLITATGQRVTLRCSPRSGDLSVYWYQQSLDQGLQFLIQYYNGEERAKGNILERFSAQQFPDLHSELNLSSLELGDSALYFCASSVGTAGNTIYFGEGSWLTVV.

The gene calls are TRBV29-1 and TRBJ1-4; a possible D gene is TRBD1 (5 bases). CDR3 length: 14 amino acids. Germline CDR1 reads SQVTM; CDR2 reads ANQGSEA. The V gene lost 7 bases and the J gene lost 5 bases, with 17 bases spanning the gap. CDR3 nucleotides: TGCAGCGCCGTAGGTCCAGGGATCAATGAAAAACTGTTTTTT. It codes for CSAVGPGINEKLFF. The variable domain in full, with the rest retrieved from reference TRBV29-1 and TRBJ1-4, is SAVISQKPSRDICQRGTSLTIQCQVDSQVTMMFWYRQQPGQSLTLIATANQGSEATYESGFVIDKFPISRPNLTFSTLTVSNMSPEDSSIYLCSAVGPGINEKLFFGSGTQLSVL.

This clonotype has at least ten counts. The genes are TRBV4-1 and TRBJ2-3, with 9 bases identical to TRBD2. The CDR3 contains 17 residues. The trim removed 1 base at V and 4 bases at J, leaving 9 bases unmatched. Germline loops: CDR1 MGHRA, CDR2 YSYEKL. The CDR3 protein is CASSQVGTRGGADTQYF. The DNA of the CDR3 is TGCGCCAGCAGCCAAGTAGGGACGCGGGGGGGTGCAGATACGCAGTATTTT.

The chain uses TRBV10-1 and TRBJ2-1, with a possible D match to TRBD1 (5 bases). From germline, CDR1 is WNHNN and CDR2 SYGVQD (reference sequence). Trimming cost V 4 bases and J 9 bases, with 13 bases left between them. This CDR3 is 13 amino acids long. CDR3 amino acids: CASSASRRGEQFF. The CDR3 coding sequence is TGCGCCAGCAGTGCTTCCCGTAGGGGTGAGCAGTTCTTC.

The J gene is TRBJ2-3, the V gene TRBV7-2, with 10 nucleotides matching TRBD2. V shed 3 bases and J 8 bases; nucleotides not matched to a gene: 14. Germline CDR1 is SGHTA and CDR2 is FQGNSA. This CDR3 is 17 amino acids long. The CDR3 is CASSFSGASGGEATQYF. For the CDR3, the DNA is TGTGCCAGCAGCTTTTCTGGTGCTAGCGGGGGCGAGGCTACGCAGTATTTT.